Listed below are T cell receptor beta chains from one sample, sequenced in a study of T cell responses to AZD1222 COVID-19 vaccine. The repertoire was sequenced with immunoSEQ multiplex PCR; TCRdb's copy has only in-frame clones and lacks some. The data hold about 150,000 clones, with approximately 91% observed a single time. The sample in question was peripheral blood, obtained 28 days after the second AZD1222 dose. These receptors originate from an adult who received the AZD1222 COVID-19 vaccine. Each CDR3 is given with its conserved first and last residue. Fields, in order: D gene, clone size, V gene, J gene, CDR3 protein, CDR3 DNA. The D gene is left open where the match is weak. Clone sizes are given selectively: once, few, many, or a class where the clone is expanded.

TRBD2	-	TRBV7-9	TRBJ2-5	CASTRTGGETQYF	TGTGCCAGCACCCGGACGGGAGGAGAGACCCAGTACTTC
TRBD2	-	TRBV7-9	TRBJ2-5	CASSRLAGGPETQYF	TGTGCCAGCAGCCGACTAGCGGGGGGGCCTGAGACCCAGTACTTC
-	-	TRBV2	TRBJ1-4	CASTYLTSDEKLFF	TGTGCCAGCACCTACCTAACCTCAGATGAAAAACTGTTTTTT
-	-	TRBV11-2	TRBJ2-2	CASSPRGRGRDGELFF	TGTGCCAGCAGCCCCCGTGGCAGGGGTAGGGACGGGGAGCTGTTTTTT
-	-	TRBV7-3	TRBJ1-6	CASSLKGESPLHF	TGTGCCAGCAGCTTAAAAGGGGAGTCACCCCTCCACTTT
TRBD2	-	TRBV11-2	TRBJ2-2	CASSPAGDSNTGELFF	TGTGCCAGCAGCCCCGCGGGGGATTCGAACACCGGGGAGCTGTTTTTT
-	-	TRBV6-5	TRBJ1-2	CASSRTDDRYGYTF	TGTGCCAGCAGTAGGACAGACGATCGGTATGGCTACACCTTC
TRBD2	-	TRBV6-5	TRBJ2-3	CASNLAGNTDTQYF	TGTGCCAGCAACCTAGCGGGAAACACAGATACGCAGTATTTT
-	-	TRBV5-4	TRBJ1-2	CASSGFRQYGYTF	TGTGCCAGCAGCGGGTTTAGACAATATGGCTACACCTTC
TRBD1	-	TRBV6-2/TRBV6-3	TRBJ1-6	CASSFRDSFNSPLHF	TGTGCCAGCAGTTTTCGGGACAGCTTTAATTCACCCCTCCACTTT
-	-	TRBV18	TRBJ2-5	CASSPPGETQYF	TGTGCCAGCTCACCACCTGGGGAGACCCAGTACTTC
-	-	TRBV2	TRBJ2-2	CASSPNTNTGELFF	TGTGCCAGCAGTCCTAATACGAACACCGGGGAGCTGTTTTTT
-	once	TRBV9	TRBJ1-4	CASSVGGSPEKLFF	TGTGCCAGCAGCGTAGGTGGCAGCCCAGAAAAACTGTTTTTT
-	-	TRBV2	TRBJ2-1	CAGRLVNEQFF	TGTGCCGGGCGACTCGTCAATGAGCAGTTCTTC
TRBD1	-	TRBV30	TRBJ1-2	CACQHDRDVYGYTF	TGTGCCTGCCAACACGACAGGGACGTATATGGCTACACCTTC
TRBD1	-	TRBV2	TRBJ2-7	CASSDYNRGNEQYF	TGTGCCAGCAGTGACTATAACAGGGGCAACGAGCAGTACTTC
TRBD1	-	TRBV18	TRBJ1-1	CATSPQGLNTEAFF	TGTGCCACCTCCCCACAGGGGTTGAACACTGAAGCTTTCTTT
-	-	TRBV5-5	TRBJ1-1	CASSPLSRTNTEAFF	TGTGCCAGCAGCCCACTATCCAGGACCAACACTGAAGCTTTCTTT
TRBD2	-	TRBV27	TRBJ2-3	CASRPLAGADTQYF	TGTGCCAGCAGGCCACTAGCGGGAGCGGATACGCAGTATTTT
TRBD2	few	TRBV6-1	TRBJ2-7	CASSELGGVHEQYF	TGTGCCAGCAGTGAATTGGGAGGGGTCCACGAGCAGTACTTC
TRBD2	-	TRBV19	TRBJ2-2	CASSIGSGSTGELFF	TGTGCCAGTAGTATCGGTAGCGGGAGCACCGGGGAGCTGTTTTTT
-	-	TRBV7-9	TRBJ2-3	CASRPLLSLNTQYF	TGTGCCAGCAGGCCCCTTTTATCATTAAATACGCAGTATTTT
-	-	TRBV6-5	TRBJ2-7	CASSYRRAAPLEQYF	TGTGCCAGCAGTTACCGTAGGGCCGCGCCTCTCGAGCAGTACTTC
-	-	TRBV5-1	TRBJ2-1	CASSQGGGGRLDEQFF	TGCGCCAGCAGCCAGGGGGGCGGCGGGAGGTTGGATGAGCAGTTCTTC
-	-	TRBV6-1	TRBJ1-4	CASSEGRGINEKLFF	TGTGCCAGCAGTGAGGGCCGGGGCATTAATGAAAAACTGTTTTTT
TRBD1	-	TRBV18	TRBJ1-6	CASSPSGQGNSPLHF	TGTGCCAGCTCACCCTCGGGACAGGGTAATTCACCCCTCCACTTT
-	-	TRBV6-5	TRBJ1-2	CASSYSGVSRGYGYTF	TGTGCCAGCAGTTACTCTGGAGTATCCAGAGGCTATGGCTACACCTTC
-	-	TRBV9	TRBJ2-2	CASSAGLAGKLFF	TGTGCCAGCAGCGCCGGACTGGCGGGGAAGCTGTTTTTT
-	-	TRBV14	TRBJ2-7	CASSQELENLQYF	TGTGCCAGCAGCCAAGAACTGGAGAACCTACAGTACTTC
TRBD1	-	TRBV5-4	TRBJ1-2	CASSTGTGVDYGYTF	TGTGCCAGCAGCACAGGGACAGGGGTTGACTATGGCTACACCTTC
-	-	TRBV11-2	TRBJ1-6	CASSPLRGDSPLHF	TGTGCCAGCAGCCCTCTGAGGGGCGATTCACCCCTCCACTTT
TRBD1	-	TRBV19	TRBJ1-5	CASRPTGGNNQPQHF	TGTGCCAGTAGACCGACAGGGGGGAACAATCAGCCCCAGCATTTT
TRBD1	-	TRBV18	TRBJ1-1	CASSPGQGWTEAFF	TGTGCCAGCTCGCCTGGACAGGGATGGACTGAAGCTTTCTTT
-	-	TRBV15	TRBJ1-5	CATSRDRRDQPQHF	TGTGCCACCAGCAGAGATCGCAGGGATCAGCCCCAGCATTTT
TRBD1	-	TRBV9	TRBJ2-7	CASSAGQGTPYEQYF	TGTGCCAGCAGCGCCGGACAGGGGACCCCCTACGAGCAGTACTTC
TRBD1	-	TRBV6-5	TRBJ1-1	CASSHKGAHTEAFF	TGTGCCAGCAGCCATAAGGGGGCTCACACTGAAGCTTTCTTT
TRBD1	-	TRBV7-8	TRBJ1-2	CASSQRTGVGYTF	TGTGCCAGCAGCCAAAGGACAGGGGTTGGCTACACCTTC
TRBD1	-	TRBV7-2	TRBJ1-6	CASSEGAALNSPLHF	TGTGCCAGCAGCGAGGGGGCAGCTCTGAATTCACCCCTCCACTTT
-	-	TRBV12-3/TRBV12-4	TRBJ2-1	CASGRGNEQFF	TGTGCCAGCGGGCGGGGCAATGAGCAGTTCTTC
-	-	TRBV6-5	TRBJ1-3	CASSPGLRRNTIYF	TGTGCCAGCAGCCCAGGGCTCAGGAGGAACACCATATATTTT
-	-	TRBV27	TRBJ1-1	CASSLEGATEAFF	TGTGCCAGCAGTTTAGAGGGTGCAACTGAAGCTTTCTTT
TRBD1	-	TRBV5-1	TRBJ2-5	CASSPEGGHPYF	TGCGCCAGCAGCCCAGAAGGGGGCCACCCGTACTTC
-	-	TRBV5-1	TRBJ2-3	CASSLGSRRTDTQYF	TGCGCCAGCAGCTTGGGCTCTCGGAGAACAGATACGCAGTATTTT
TRBD1	once	TRBV19	TRBJ1-2	CASSTQGGWYYGYTF	TGTGCCAGTAGTACCCAGGGGGGGTGGTACTATGGCTACACCTTC
-	once	TRBV7-2	TRBJ2-3	CASSLALNTDTQYF	TGTGCCAGCAGCTTAGCTCTCAATACAGATACGCAGTATTTT
-	-	TRBV5-1	TRBJ1-6	CASSLFSTSRSPLHF	TGCGCCAGCAGCTTGTTTAGTACCAGTCGATCACCCCTCCACTTT